These 19 T cell receptor beta chains were sequenced from one sample in a study of memory CD4+ T cells and cytomegalovirus serostatus. Method: immunoSEQ multiplex PCR; TCRdb's copy keeps in-frame clones and lacks some. This table holds 30,000 to 40,000 clones, over 60% found once. The sort gate was single viable CD3+CD4+CD8-CD45RO+ cells for memory CD4+ T cells. Sequencing used memory CD4+ T cells from blood. The source is an adult in good health and CMV-seronegative.

This chain's CDR3 is CASSVYGYTF. In nucleotides, the CDR3 is TGCGCCAGCAGTGTATATGGCTACACCTTC. The rearrangement joins TRBV10-1 to TRBJ1-2; no definite D call. The CDR3 contains 10 residues. V was shortened by 4 bases and J by 5 bases, with 2 bases between the two germline ends. The germline CDR1 and CDR2 sequences are WNHNN and SYGVQD (reference sequence).

This rearrangement joins TRBV6-5 to TRBJ1-2; TRBD1 agrees at 7 bases. V dropped 5 bases and J dropped 1; count of bases not matched to a gene: 7. Germline loops: CDR1 MNHEY, CDR2 SVGAGI. The CDR3 consists of 15 residues. The CDR3 region has the DNA TGTGCCAGCAGTAGCCGGGACAGCTTTAACTATGGCTACACCTTC. It encodes CASSSRDSFNYGYTF.

This chain links TRBV10-3 with TRBJ2-7; D not certain. CDR1 is ENHRY and CDR2 is SYGVKD in the germline V gene. Trimming removed 1 base at V and 2 bases at J, with 6 bases between. There are 13 residues in the CDR3. DNA of the CDR3: TGTGCCATCAGTGAGTTATCCGCCTACGAGCAGTACTTC. It codes for CAISELSAYEQYF.

This chain joins TRBV18 and TRBJ2-5; 12 bases match TRBD2. The ends lost 2 bases at V and 4 bases at J; junction bases unmatched: 5. CDR3 length: 16 amino acids. Per germline, CDR1 KGHSH and CDR2 LQKENI. The CDR3 is CASSPRTSGAGETQYF. CDR3 DNA sequence: TGTGCCAGCTCACCAAGGACTAGCGGGGCGGGAGAGACCCAGTACTTC.

The V call is TRBV18, the J call TRBJ2-7; D is undetermined. There are 14 residues in the CDR3. Trimming cost V 2 bases and J 3 bases, with 11 bases left between them. Per germline, CDR1 KGHSH and CDR2 LQKENI. CDR3 DNA sequence: TGTGCCAGCTCACCAGAATGGCAGCGCTACGAGCAGTACTTC. Translation: CASSPEWQRYEQYF. Drawing the rest from reference TRBV18 and TRBJ2-7, the complete variable domain is NAGVMQNPRHLVRRRGQEARLRCSPMKGHSHVYWYRQLPEEGLKFMVYLQKENIIDESGMPKERFSAEFPKEGPSILRIQQVVRGDSAAYFCASSPEWQRYEQYFGPGTRLTVT.

V is TRBV5-8 and J is TRBJ2-1; a weak D match, TRBD2 (5 bases). This CDR3 is 13 amino acids long. Germline CDR1 is SGHTS and CDR2 is YDEGEE. Trimming removed 4 bases at V and 5 bases at J, with 10 bases between. The chain's CDR3 is CASSPDYNNEQFF. CDR3 nucleotide sequence: TGTGCCAGCAGCCCCGACTACAACAATGAGCAGTTCTTC.

The chain is built from TRBV5-8 and TRBJ1-5; D remains unclear. CDR3 length: 13 amino acids. The V gene's germline CDR1 is SGHTS and CDR2 YDEGEE. V was clipped by 0 bases and J by 5 bases, with 6 bases between them. CDR3 region: CASSLGQDQPQHF. The CDR3, as DNA: TGTGCCAGCAGCTTGGGGCAGGATCAGCCCCAGCATTTT.

This sequence joins TRBV5-1 and TRBJ1-2, with a possible D match to TRBD1 (6 bases). The CDR3 is made up of 15 amino acids. The germline CDR1 and CDR2 sequences are SGHRS and YFSETQ. Trimming removed 0 bases at V and 4 bases at J, with 13 bases between. CDR3 residues: CASSLEGGDPYGYTF. As DNA, the CDR3 is TGCGCCAGCAGCTTGGAGGGGGGCGACCCCTATGGCTACACCTTC.

Only a few counts were recorded for this clone. The chain carries TRBV4-2 and TRBJ1-5; no firm D call. This CDR3 is built from 15 residues. V lost 2 bases and J 0 bases, leaving 8 bases between the germline ends. Per the germline V gene, CDR1 is LGHNA and CDR2 is YNFKEQ. CDR3 DNA: TGTGCCAGCAGCCAATTTATGTATAGCAATCAGCCCCAGCATTTT. It encodes CASSQFMYSNQPQHF.

The chain links TRBV5-1 to TRBJ2-5, with 8 bases that match TRBD1. The junction had 6 bases not matched to a gene; V was cut back by 3 bases and J by 5 bases. CDR1 is SGHRS and CDR2 is YFSETQ in the germline V gene. This CDR3 contains 14 residues. The CDR3 is CASSYGQGRETQYF. CDR3 sequence (DNA): TGCGCCAGCAGCTACGGACAGGGCCGGGAGACCCAGTACTTC.

This clone was detected only once. The gene calls are TRBV5-4 and TRBJ2-2; D unresolved. The V gene lost 2 bases and the J gene lost 1 base, with 12 bases spanning the gap. This CDR3 is built from 16 residues. CDR1 SGHNT and CDR2 YYREEE come from the germline V gene (reference sequence). DNA of the CDR3: TGTGCCAGCAGCTTAGGTAGTCCCGGGAACACCGGGGAGCTGTTTTTT. Its protein product is CASSLGSPGNTGELFF.

This clone came up once. This chain links TRBV7-9 with TRBJ1-2; D is unclear. The V end was cut by 1 base, the J end by 6 bases, with 21 bases between. This CDR3 is built from 17 residues. Per germline, CDR1 SEHNR and CDR2 FQNEAQ (reference sequence). The CDR3 loop is CASSLEVVVFGGDGYTF. For the CDR3, the DNA is TGTGCCAGCAGCTTAGAGGTTGTGGTTTTTGGAGGTGATGGCTACACCTTC. The variable domain in full, with the rest retrieved from reference TRBV7-9 and TRBJ1-2, is DTGVSQNPRHKITKRGQNVTFRCDPISEHNRLYWYRQTLGQGPEFLTYFQNEAQLEKSRLLSDRFSAERPKGSFSTLEIQRTEQGDSAMYLCASSLEVVVFGGDGYTFGSGTRLTVV.

V gene TRBV30 combines with J gene TRBJ1-1, with 11 bases that match TRBD1. V lost 2 bases, J lost 1 base, and 6 bases stayed unmatched. The CDR3 contains 16 residues. Germline values: CDR1 GTSNPN, CDR2 SVGIG (reference sequence). The CDR3 sequence: CAWSSRDRGSNTEAFF. Written as DNA, the CDR3 is TGTGCCTGGAGTAGCCGGGACAGGGGGTCGAACACTGAAGCTTTCTTT.

The V gene is TRBV2, the J gene TRBJ2-1; weak D call: TRBD2 (5 bases). The CDR3 is 13 amino acids. Germline V gene sequence: CDR1 SNHLY, CDR2 FYNNEI. V dropped 4 bases and J dropped 3 bases, with 7 bases sitting between them. The CDR3 spells CASSVAGYNEQFF. In nucleotides, the CDR3 is TGTGCCAGCAGTGTTGCGGGCTACAATGAGCAGTTCTTC. The full variable domain, rest sourced from reference TRBV2 and TRBJ2-1, is EPEVTQTPSHQVTQMGQEVILRCVPISNHLYFYWYRQILGQKVEFLVSFYNNEISEKSEIFDDQFSVERPDGSNFTLKIRSTKLEDSAMYFCASSVAGYNEQFFGPGTRLTVL.

The CDR3 DNA sequence: TGTGCCAGCAGCTTGGCGGGGGGGGTCAATGAGCAGTTCTTC. As protein: CASSLAGGVNEQFF. The chain has TRBV5-4 and TRBJ2-1; 8 nucleotides align to TRBD2. Germline V gene lookup returns CDR1 SGHNT and CDR2 YYREEE (reference sequence). The CDR3 covers 14 residues. The V segment lost 0 bases and the J segment 6 bases; nucleotides outside the gene matches: 2. The whole variable domain, remainder taken from reference TRBV5-4 and TRBJ2-1, is ETGVTQSPTHLIKTRGQQVTLRCSSQSGHNTVSWYQQALGQGPQFIFQYYREEENGRGNFPPRFSGLQFPNYSSELNVNALELDDSALYLCASSLAGGVNEQFFGPGTRLTVL.

This sequence joins TRBV7-9 and TRBJ1-4; D gene unclear. CDR1 and CDR2 from the germline V gene are SEHNR and FQNEAQ (reference sequence). The CDR3 totals 15 residues. Trimming removed 5 bases at V and 2 bases at J, with 12 bases between. The CDR3 sequence is CASSPSGVTNEKLFF. In DNA, the CDR3 is TGTGCCAGCAGCCCCTCCGGGGTGACTAATGAAAAACTGTTTTTT. Full variable domain (remainder filled in from reference TRBV7-9 and TRBJ1-4): DTGVSQNPRHKITKRGQNVTFRCDPISEHNRLYWYRQTLGQGPEFLTYFQNEAQLEKSRLLSDRFSAERPKGSFSTLEIQRTEQGDSAMYLCASSPSGVTNEKLFFGSGTQLSVL.

The chain couples TRBV30 to TRBJ1-6; D not certain. Per germline, CDR1 GTSNPN and CDR2 SVGIG (reference sequence). The V and J ends lost 3 bases and 6 bases respectively, with 12 bases between them. The CDR3 totals 14 residues. The CDR3, as DNA: TGTGCCTGGAGGGAGGACGGCCCTAATTCACCCCTCCACTTT. Protein: CAWREDGPNSPLHF.

This clone was counted between two and nine times. The J gene is TRBJ1-5, the V gene TRBV7-2; 8 bases align to TRBD1. The CDR3 has 17 amino acids. In germline, CDR1 is SGHTA, CDR2 FQGNSA. V trimming: 5 bases; J trimming: 0 bases; junction bases outside the gene matches: 9. CDR3 DNA sequence: TGTGCCAGCAGCGTAGGGACAGGTCGTTATAGCAATCAGCCCCAGCATTTT. Amino acid sequence: CASSVGTGRYSNQPQHF.

V is TRBV19 and J is TRBJ1-4; D possibly corresponds to TRBD1 (5 bases). This CDR3 comprises 14 residues. Trimming removed 7 bases at V and 8 bases at J, with 17 bases between. Germline values: CDR1 LNHDA, CDR2 SQIVND (reference sequence). The CDR3 DNA follows: TGTGCCAGTAAGGCGCTTGGGGGAGGCGAAAAACTGTTTTTT. Its protein is CASKALGGGEKLFF.